This TCR beta chain was sequenced in a study of shared T cell receptors in the human thymus. This table comes from immunoSEQ multiplex PCR, and its TCRdb copy is limited to in-frame clones, with some not included. The sample yields hundreds of thousands of clones, about 89% seen once. CDR1 and CDR2 (germline): MGHDK, SYGVNS. The CDR3 consists of 13 residues. The V and J ends lost 2 bases and 4 bases respectively, with 6 bases between them. These data are also associated with another study on human thymus T cells. That publication notes: Corrective heart surgery yielded resections, and these provided the thymus tissue. Related research examined unrelated individuals and reported that their thymic repertoires overlapped highly.

This chain joins TRBV25-1 and TRBJ2-1, with D possibly matching TRBD1 (5 bases). The sequenced material came from thymocytes. The TCR sequence derives from a boy under two years old with a congenital heart defect. CDR3 region: CASSEGAYNEQFF. CDR3 sequence (DNA): TGTGCCAGCAGTGAAGGGGCGTACAATGAGCAGTTCTTC.